The next 25 T cell receptor beta chains were all read from a single sample in a study of PD-L1 blockade in urothelial cancer (dated by TCRdb to between 2016 and 2019). Receptor amplification or capture employed the immunoSEQ multiplex PCR assay. The table was pulled from immuneACCESS by TCRdb, which kept in-frame rearrangements only. Such tables lose some clones; where checked, under half of the loss comes from unresolved V genes, and the rest has no known cause. Counted in this sample were tens of thousands of clones; more than 65% of them appeared once. The ten largest clones represent 8.5% to 12% of the sample. The time point label of this sample denotes: pretreatment peripheral blood. The sample here was PBMCs, taken around atezolizumab (anti-PD-L1) treatment. These receptor sequences come from a man aged 65 to 79 with urothelial cancer.

This clone came up once. The chain has TRBV5-6 and TRBJ1-3, with TRBD1 as a possible D gene (5 bases). This CDR3 comprises 15 residues. The germline gives CDR1 SGHDT, CDR2 YYEEEE. Trimming shortened V by 3 bases and J by 2 bases, and 12 bases separated the two germline ends. The CDR3 is CASSWGGTPGNTIYF. CDR3 nucleotide sequence: TGTGCCAGCAGCTGGGGCGGGACCCCTGGAAACACCATATATTTT.

This clone came up once. The chain combines TRBV2 with TRBJ2-5; D is possibly TRBD2 (6 bases). The DNA end favors TRBJ2-7, so the J call may be wrong. Germline V gene lookup returns CDR1 SNHLY and CDR2 FYNNEI. This CDR3 spans 12 amino acids. DNA of the CDR3: TGTGCCAGCTCGTACGGGGGTTACGAGCAGTACTTC. This encodes CASSYGGYEQYF.

The chain links TRBV15 to TRBJ2-2, with D possibly TRBD2 on 5 matching bases. This CDR3 is built from 16 residues. Germline-derived CDR1 and CDR2 are LNHNV and YYDKDF (reference sequence). The ends were cut back, 0 bases at V and 0 bases at J, with 8 bases in the middle. Here the CDR3 DNA reads TGTGCCACCAGCAGAGATCGGACTCCGAACACCGGGGAGCTGTTTTTT. Translating gives CATSRDRTPNTGELFF.

Here the CDR3 reads CASSLADTQYF. For the CDR3, the DNA is TGCGCCAGCAGCTTGGCGGATACGCAGTATTTT. The chain combines TRBV5-1 with TRBJ2-3; D is uncertain. The CDR3 spans 11 residues. Trimming removed 0 bases from V and 6 bases from J, with 2 bases in between. Germline assignment: CDR1 SGHRS and CDR2 YFSETQ.

This clone was observed a few times. In DNA, the CDR3 is TGTGCCTGGAGTGGGTCAGGGGGCTATGGCTACACCTTC. It specifies CAWSGSGGYGYTF. The V and J genes are TRBV30 and TRBJ1-2, with TRBD1 matching over 7 bases. V was pared by 1 base and J by 4 bases, with 3 bases of the junction left unmatched. The CDR3 has 13 amino acids. Germline values: CDR1 GTSNPN, CDR2 SVGIG (reference sequence).

The chain has TRBV2 and TRBJ2-1; TRBD2 matches 7 bases. Per the germline V gene, CDR1 is SNHLY and CDR2 is FYNNEI. The CDR3 loop spans 15 amino acids. V shed 4 bases and J 2 bases; nucleotides not matched to a gene: 5. The CDR3 DNA is TGTGCCAGCAGTGGGGGCGGGAGCCCCTACAATGAGCAGTTCTTC. As protein: CASSGGGSPYNEQFF. Looking up the rest from reference TRBV2 and TRBJ2-1 gives the full variable domain: EPEVTQTPSHQVTQMGQEVILRCVPISNHLYFYWYRQILGQKVEFLVSFYNNEISEKSEIFDDQFSVERPDGSNFTLKIRSTKLEDSAMYFCASSGGGSPYNEQFFGPGTRLTVL.

The J gene is TRBJ2-3, the V gene TRBV5-1; 12 bases line up with TRBD2. The CDR3 contains 18 residues. CDR1 and CDR2 from the germline V gene are SGHRS and YFSETQ. The V segment lost 4 bases and the J segment 1 base; nucleotides outside the gene matches: 10. This chain's CDR3 is CASSGRLAGERGTDTQYF. CDR3 DNA sequence: TGCGCCAGCAGCGGGAGACTAGCGGGAGAGAGGGGCACAGATACGCAGTATTTT.

Only one count was recorded for this clone. A read error may explain this, as a much larger clone is one base away. V and J are TRBV7-6 and TRBJ1-1; D is possibly TRBD1 (5 bases). V was trimmed by 6 bases and J by 1 base, leaving 9 bases between them. The germline gives CDR1 SGHVS, CDR2 FNYEAQ. The CDR3 consists of 13 residues. DNA of the CDR3: TGTGCCAGCAGGCCTACAGGGAACACTGAAGCTTTCTTT. Its protein product is CASRPTGNTEAFF.

The V gene is TRBV4-2, the J gene TRBJ2-3; possible D gene TRBD2, 6 bases. V was clipped by 3 bases and J by 3 bases, with 22 bases between them. From germline, CDR1 is LGHNA and CDR2 YNFKEQ. CDR3 length: 18 amino acids. CDR3 in amino acids: CASSHGAWGEKSTDTQYF. As DNA, the CDR3 is TGTGCCAGCAGCCATGGAGCTTGGGGGGAGAAGAGTACAGATACGCAGTATTTT.

V is TRBV7-9 and J is TRBJ1-2, with 7 bases that match TRBD1. The CDR3 extends over 13 amino acids. CDR1 is SEHNR, CDR2 FQNEAQ, per germline (reference sequence). Unmatched junction bases numbered 6, after V lost 5 bases and J lost 6 bases. The CDR3 DNA is TGTGCCAGCAGCCCCGGGACAGTTGATGGCTACACCTTC. Its protein is CASSPGTVDGYTF.

This chain joins TRBV29-1 and TRBJ1-4; TRBD1 agrees at 8 bases. The CDR3 sequence is 13 residues long. The ends lost 6 bases at V and 8 bases at J; junction bases unmatched: 8. Germline loops: CDR1 SQVTM, CDR2 ANQGSEA. CDR3 residues: CSVDQGAGEKLFF. The CDR3, as DNA: TGCAGCGTAGACCAGGGGGCTGGGGAAAAACTGTTTTTT.

The CDR3 spells CATTPSRGGYGYTF. The CDR3 DNA reads TGTGCCACCACCCCGTCGAGGGGAGGCTATGGCTACACCTTC. The chain has TRBV15 and TRBJ1-2; a possible D gene is TRBD1 (5 bases). V lost 7 bases and J lost 4, with 16 bases in between. The CDR3 is 14 amino acids. Germline assignment: CDR1 LNHNV and CDR2 YYDKDF (reference sequence).

The chain has TRBV6-5 and TRBJ2-5; 11 nucleotides line up with TRBD1. The germline gives CDR1 MNHEY, CDR2 SVGAGI. V dropped 4 bases and J dropped 6; count of bases not matched to a gene: 10. The CDR3 is 16 residues long. CDR3 nucleotides: TGTGCCAGCAGTTCCTTACGGACAGGGGGCGGGAAGACCCAGTACTTC. Translating it yields CASSSLRTGGGKTQYF.

This rearrangement joins TRBV28 to TRBJ2-1; D may be TRBD2 (6 bases). The V gene lost 3 bases and the J gene lost 0 bases, with 15 bases spanning the gap. CDR3 length: 17 amino acids. CDR1 is MDHEN and CDR2 is SYDVKM in the germline V gene. The CDR3 is CASSFSLGTFSYNEQFF. DNA for the CDR3: TGTGCCAGCAGTTTCTCTTTAGGGACTTTCTCCTACAATGAGCAGTTCTTC.

This chain uses TRBV10-3 with TRBJ1-3; TRBD1 matches 7 bases. This CDR3 spans 15 amino acids. Germline values: CDR1 ENHRY, CDR2 SYGVKD. The V segment lost 10 bases and the J segment 0 bases; nucleotides outside the gene matches: 9. DNA for the CDR3: TGTGCCACCGGGGACAGAGCCCACTCTGGAAACACCATATATTTT. It specifies CATGDRAHSGNTIYF.

This clone was found a few times. The J gene is TRBJ1-1, the V gene TRBV6-6; a possible D gene is TRBD1 (6 bases). V was trimmed by 0 bases and J by 4 bases, leaving 12 bases between them. Germline V CDR1 and CDR2: MNHNY, SVGAGI (reference sequence). There are 15 residues in the CDR3. CDR3 in DNA: TGTGCCAGCAGTTACTCGAGGCAGGGGCCCACTGAAGCTTTCTTT. Translation gives CASSYSRQGPTEAFF.

The chain joins TRBV5-1 to TRBJ1-1; no firm D call. The germline CDR1 and CDR2 sequences are SGHRS and YFSETQ. The CDR3 has 15 amino acids. V shed 1 base and J shed 11 bases, with 21 bases lying between them. CDR3 region: CASSLMGLADSKAFF. Here the CDR3 DNA reads TGCGCCAGCAGCTTGATGGGCTTGGCAGATTCGAAGGCTTTCTTT.

This chain joins TRBV5-5 and TRBJ2-7; D unresolved. Germline V gene sequence: CDR1 SGHKS, CDR2 YYEKEE (reference sequence). This CDR3 is 14 amino acids long. Trimming pared 4 bases from V and 6 bases from J, leaving 17 bases between. The CDR3 DNA reads TGTGCCAGCAGCCGTGACCTTGGGCCGCTCGAGCAGTACTTC. Translated: CASSRDLGPLEQYF.

The rearrangement joins TRBV11-2 to TRBJ1-1; D not certain. CDR1 is SGHAT and CDR2 is FQNNGV in the germline V gene. The CDR3 runs to 14 residues. Trimming took 1 base from V and 2 from J, leaving 8 bases between them. The CDR3 bases are TGTGCCAGCAGCTTAGTCGGGGATAACACTGAAGCTTTCTTT. It translates to CASSLVGDNTEAFF.

V is TRBV10-3 and J is TRBJ2-6; TRBD1 matches 9 bases. The germline V gene has CDR1 ENHRY and CDR2 SYGVKD. The ends lost 3 bases at V and 0 bases at J; junction bases unmatched: 6. The CDR3 is 18 amino acids. The CDR3: CAISDFGTGSSGANVLTF. The DNA for the CDR3 is TGTGCCATCAGTGACTTCGGGACAGGGAGCTCTGGGGCCAACGTCCTGACTTTC.

This CDR3 is CASSDRGDTGELFF. The CDR3 nucleotides are TGTGCCAGTAGCGACAGGGGTGACACCGGGGAGCTGTTTTTT. V is TRBV19 and J is TRBJ2-2; 8 bases line up with TRBD1. CDR3 size: 14 residues. With 6 bases clipped from V and 3 bases from J, the junction kept 3 bases outside the gene matches. Germline-derived CDR1 and CDR2 are LNHDA and SQIVND (reference sequence).

The rearrangement joins TRBV19 to TRBJ2-1, with 8 bases matching TRBD1. V shed 4 bases and J 9 bases; nucleotides not matched to a gene: 8. Germline V gene lookup returns CDR1 LNHDA and CDR2 SQIVND (reference sequence). The CDR3 contains 14 residues. The CDR3 bases are TGTGCCAGTAGTACGTTCGGACAGGGCATTGAGCAGTTCTTC. It translates to CASSTFGQGIEQFF.

The chain joins TRBV7-9 to TRBJ2-5; D gene unclear. V lost 3 bases, J lost 5 bases, and 13 bases lay in between. CDR1 and CDR2 from the germline V gene are SEHNR and FQNEAQ (reference sequence). There are 14 residues in the CDR3. The CDR3: CASSFAPSRETQYF. CDR3 coding DNA: TGTGCCAGCAGCTTCGCCCCTTCTAGGGAGACCCAGTACTTC.

The chain uses TRBV2 and TRBJ2-3; unclear D gene. The CDR3 length is 13 residues. Per germline, CDR1 SNHLY and CDR2 FYNNEI. Trimming cost V 1 base and J 15 bases, with 17 bases left between them. The CDR3 region is CASSEGATVRLYF. In nucleotides, the CDR3 is TGTGCCAGCAGTGAAGGGGCTACCGTCAGGTTATATTTT.

The chain employs TRBV27 and TRBJ2-4; 10 positions agree with TRBD1. V trimming: 5 bases; J trimming: 7 bases; junction bases outside the gene matches: 8. The germline V gene encodes CDR1 MNHEY and CDR2 SMNVEV (reference sequence). The CDR3 spans 15 residues. The CDR3 loop is CASSPDRGRWNIQYF. The CDR3 bases are TGTGCCAGCAGTCCCGACAGGGGGCGGTGGAACATTCAGTACTTC.